This T cell receptor (beta chain) originates from a study of T cells in Graves' hyperthyroidism and ophthalmopathy. Study-wide results and caveats: The model predicted ophthalmopathy a median about 6.6 months before onset.

V shed 4 bases and J shed 5 bases, with 14 bases lying between them. The CDR3 has 14 amino acids. CDR1 and CDR2 (germline): LNHNV, YYDKDF (reference sequence). TCR beta CDR3 sequences were amplified from RNA transcripts. Researchers ran a first-round RT-PCR on the TCR CDR3 using the HTBI primer set. TCRdb reprocessed the multiplex PCR reads with MiXCR, giving one entry per CDR3 protein. The sample holds about 640,000 distinct CDR3 sequences, just under 45% seen once. This clonotype was detected a few times. Its antigen is currently unknown. The chain couples TRBV15 to TRBJ2-5; tentatively, D is TRBD2 (6 bases). The sequencing sample was made of peripheral blood or thyroid tissue (not recorded which). This clonotype originated in an adult man with Graves' disease, either hyperthyroidism or ophthalmopathy (not recorded which). The CDR3 nucleotides read TGTGCCACCAGCATCTACCGGGCGGGGGAGACCCAGTACTTC. Its translation: CATSIYRAGETQYF.